These T cell receptor beta chains were read from a single sample in a study of cytomegalovirus exposure and HLA in healthy donors. Profiled with immunoSEQ multiplex PCR; TCRdb holds only in-frame clones, not every one. The repertoire holds some 130,000 clones, with 80% to 90% as singletons. The specimen was PBMCs. The receptors shown here come from a woman in her late teens or twenties in good health and CMV-seronegative. The CDR3 runs from the conserved cysteine through the conserved F or W. The D gene is left open where the match is weak. Where a row states a size, it is once, few, many or the class of an expanded clone; other rows omit it.

TRBJ2-7 | TRBD1 | - | TRBV11-2 | CASSLRTGFSYEQYF | TGTGCCAGCAGCTTACGGACAGGTTTCTCCTACGAGCAGTACTTC
TRBJ1-3 | - | once | TRBV9 | CASSPGNSGNTIYF | TGTGCCAGCAGCCCCGGTAACTCTGGAAACACCATATATTTT
TRBJ2-5 | TRBD1 | - | TRBV11-2 | CASSFEPTGALGLKTQYF | TGTGCCAGCAGCTTCGAACCGACAGGGGCCCTGGGGTTGAAGACCCAGTACTTC
TRBJ1-1 | - | - | TRBV11-2 | CASSLVRGSSSNTEAFF | TGTGCCAGCAGCTTAGTGAGGGGGAGTAGCAGTAACACTGAAGCTTTCTTT
TRBJ2-7 | - | - | TRBV6-6 | CASSYSREQYF | TGTGCCAGCAGTTACTCCCGCGAGCAGTACTTC
TRBJ1-1 | - | - | TRBV19 | CASTSGRVENTEAFF | TGTGCCAGTACCTCAGGGAGGGTCGAGAACACTGAAGCTTTCTTT
TRBJ2-7 | TRBD1 | - | TRBV4-1 | CASSQEGQGAYEQYF | TGCGCCAGCAGCCAAGAAGGACAGGGGGCCTACGAGCAGTACTTC
TRBJ1-1 | - | - | TRBV28 | CASSFWGQEAFF | TGTGCCAGCAGTTTTTGGGGACAAGAAGCTTTCTTT
TRBJ1-2 | TRBD1 | - | TRBV6-1 | CASKLDRGRVGYTF | TGTGCCAGCAAGCTCGACAGGGGGCGCGTTGGCTACACCTTC
TRBJ2-1 | TRBD2 | - | TRBV29-1 | CSVGPTSGGLGGEQFF | TGCAGCGTTGGCCCCACTAGCGGGGGGTTGGGAGGTGAGCAGTTCTTC
TRBJ2-2 | - | - | TRBV4-1 | CASSPPTGQGGELFF | TGCGCCAGCAGCCCACCTACAGGGCAGGGCGGGGAGCTGTTTTTT
TRBJ2-1 | TRBD2 | - | TRBV9 | CASSVEVAGVYNEQFF | TGTGCCAGCAGCGTAGAGGTAGCGGGGGTTTACAATGAGCAGTTCTTC
TRBJ1-2 | - | - | TRBV16 | CASSPNYGYTF | TGTGCCAGCAGCCCGAACTATGGCTACACCTTC
TRBJ1-1 | TRBD1 | - | TRBV6-5 | CASRGLGTGNTEAFF | TGTGCCAGCAGGGGGCTAGGGACAGGTAACACTGAAGCTTTCTTT
TRBJ1-6 | - | - | TRBV11-2 | CASSLGQSFSPLHF | TGTGCCAGCAGCTTAGGACAGTCGTTTTCACCCCTCCACTTT
TRBJ2-4 | TRBD1 | - | TRBV10-2 | CASSESGQENIQYF | TGCGCCAGCAGTGAGTCGGGACAGGAAAACATTCAGTACTTC
TRBJ1-5 | TRBD1 | - | TRBV2 | CASKLGQSSNQPQHF | TGTGCCAGCAAATTGGGACAGAGTAGCAATCAGCCCCAGCATTTT
TRBJ2-7 | TRBD1 | - | TRBV7-9 | CASSGAGGYEQYF | TGTGCCAGCAGCGGGGCAGGGGGTTACGAGCAGTACTTC
TRBJ2-7 | TRBD1 | - | TRBV6-5 | CASSYLQGAYEQYF | TGTGCCAGCAGTTACCTACAGGGGGCCTACGAGCAGTACTTC
TRBJ2-2 | TRBD2 | - | TRBV7-9 | CASPVSSGVNTGELFF | TGTGCCAGCCCCGTAAGTAGCGGGGTGAACACCGGGGAGCTGTTTTTT
TRBJ2-3 | - | - | TRBV9 | CASSAPTGTDTQYF | TGTGCCAGCAGCGCGCCAACAGGCACAGATACGCAGTATTTT
TRBJ1-1 | - | - | TRBV19 | CASSIGGSTEAFF | TGTGCCAGTAGTATAGGCGGATCCACTGAAGCTTTCTTT
TRBJ2-2 | TRBD2 | - | TRBV2 | CASTGLAVNTGELFF | TGTGCCAGCACCGGACTAGCGGTGAACACCGGGGAGCTGTTTTTT
TRBJ2-3 | TRBD2 | - | TRBV5-1 | CASISGLAGSDTQYF | TGCGCCAGCATATCGGGACTAGCGGGGTCAGATACGCAGTATTTT
TRBJ2-7 | TRBD1 | - | TRBV5-1 | CASSSGDSLALLRAYEQYF | TGCGCCAGCAGCTCAGGGGACAGCTTAGCCCTACTTCGTGCCTACGAGCAGTACTTC
TRBJ2-7 | TRBD2 | - | TRBV11-3 | CASSSILNTGAGGLYEQYF | TGTGCCAGCAGCTCAATACTAAACACCGGAGCGGGGGGCCTGTACGAGCAGTACTTC
TRBJ1-1 | TRBD1 | - | TRBV11-2 | CASSSGGGGAFF | TGTGCCAGCAGCTCAGGGGGCGGGGGAGCTTTCTTT
TRBJ2-7 | - | - | TRBV5-6 | CASSLRGASYEQYF | TGTGCCAGCAGCTTGCGGGGGGCGTCCTACGAGCAGTACTTC
TRBJ1-5 | - | few | TRBV18 | CASSQGNGNQPQHF | TGTGCCAGCTCCCAGGGGAATGGCAATCAGCCCCAGCATTTT
TRBJ2-7 | TRBD2 | - | TRBV9 | CASSVGGGAKEQYF | TGTGCCAGCAGCGTAGGCGGGGGGGCTAAGGAGCAGTACTTC
TRBJ1-2 | - | - | TRBV6-5 | CASRRPGVSNYGYTF | TGTGCCAGCAGGCGACCAGGGGTATCGAACTATGGCTACACCTTC
TRBJ1-2 | TRBD1 | - | TRBV19 | CASSRTGFSNYGYTF | TGTGCCAGTAGTCGGACAGGCTTTTCTAACTATGGCTACACCTTC
TRBJ1-3 | - | - | TRBV7-6 | CASSMVGGDGNTIYF | TGTGCCAGCAGCATGGTAGGGGGTGATGGAAACACCATATATTTT
TRBJ1-5 | TRBD1 | - | TRBV5-5 | CASSWGTWTGYQPQHF | TGTGCCAGCAGCTGGGGAACATGGACAGGCTATCAGCCCCAGCATTTT
TRBJ1-2 | TRBD1 | - | TRBV18 | CASSPRGQDGYTF | TGTGCCAGCTCACCGAGGGGGCAAGATGGCTACACCTTC
TRBJ1-5 | - | once | TRBV4-1 | CASSQEGGLNQPQHF | TGCGCCAGCAGCCAAGAAGGAGGGTTAAATCAGCCCCAGCATTTT
TRBJ2-3 | - | - | TRBV5-6 | CASSLIRADTQYF | TGTGCCAGCAGCTTGATCAGGGCAGATACGCAGTATTTT
TRBJ2-3 | TRBD2 | - | TRBV4-1 | CASSQEPSGASTDTQYF | TGCGCCAGCAGCCAAGAGCCTAGCGGGGCTAGCACAGATACGCAGTATTTT
TRBJ2-1 | TRBD2 | - | TRBV5-1 | CASSLAGANNEQFF | TGCGCCAGCAGCTTAGCGGGGGCCAACAATGAGCAGTTCTTC
TRBJ1-3 | TRBD1 | - | TRBV6-1 | CASSEYHFGTGIGNTIYF | TGTGCCAGCAGTGAGTACCATTTTGGGACAGGAATCGGAAACACCATATATTTT
TRBJ2-7 | - | many | TRBV21-1 | CASSPRGKSNEQYF | TGTGCCAGCAGCCCGAGAGGGAAGAGTAACGAGCAGTACTTC
TRBJ1-1 | - | - | TRBV27 | CASSLERPINTEAFF | TGTGCCAGCAGTTTGGAGCGCCCAATTAACACTGAAGCTTTCTTT
TRBJ1-2 | - | - | TRBV6-1 | CASSEMRGNYGVYTF | TGTGCCAGCAGTGAAATGCGGGGAAACTATGGTGTCTACACCTTC
TRBJ2-7 | TRBD2 | - | TRBV5-4 | CASRETGTSYEQYF | TGTGCCAGCAGGGAGACCGGGACTAGCTACGAGCAGTACTTC
TRBJ2-1 | TRBD2 | - | TRBV7-6 | CASSPASGGPYNEQFF | TGTGCCAGCAGCCCGGCTAGCGGGGGCCCCTACAATGAGCAGTTCTTC
TRBJ1-1 | TRBD1 | - | TRBV9 | CASSPRQGAEAFF | TGTGCCAGCAGCCCAAGACAGGGGGCTGAAGCTTTCTTT
TRBJ2-7 | - | - | TRBV25-1 | CASREDGTYEQYF | TGTGCCAGCAGGGAGGACGGGACCTACGAGCAGTACTTC
TRBJ2-7 | TRBD2 | once | TRBV10-1 | CASSEQVWGGSYEQYF | TGCGCCAGCAGTGAGCAAGTATGGGGGGGGTCCTACGAGCAGTACTTC
TRBJ1-2 | - | - | TRBV7-8 | CASSPDRHLFGYTF | TGTGCCAGCAGCCCCGACAGGCATCTTTTTGGCTACACCTTC
TRBJ1-3 | - | - | TRBV5-1 | CASSLVDSLSGNTIYF | TGCGCCAGCAGCTTGGTCGACAGTCTCTCTGGAAACACCATATATTTT
TRBJ1-5 | TRBD1 | - | TRBV2 | CASSGQGPNQPQHF | TGTGCCAGCAGTGGACAGGGGCCCAATCAGCCCCAGCATTTT
TRBJ2-3 | TRBD2 | few | TRBV2 | CASSALSGGAGTQYF | TGTGCCAGCAGTGCTCTAAGCGGGGGGGCGGGTACGCAGTATTTT
TRBJ1-1 | - | - | TRBV7-2 | CASSLSGRSTEAFF | TGTGCCAGCAGCTTAAGCGGCAGGTCCACTGAAGCTTTCTTT
TRBJ1-5 | TRBD1 | - | TRBV27 | CASSTSHTGGRGPQHF | TGTGCCAGCAGTACCTCACACACAGGGGGAAGGGGGCCCCAGCATTTT
TRBJ2-5 | - | - | TRBV27 | CASSFKSGQETQYF | TGTGCCAGCAGTTTTAAGTCGGGGCAAGAGACCCAGTACTTC